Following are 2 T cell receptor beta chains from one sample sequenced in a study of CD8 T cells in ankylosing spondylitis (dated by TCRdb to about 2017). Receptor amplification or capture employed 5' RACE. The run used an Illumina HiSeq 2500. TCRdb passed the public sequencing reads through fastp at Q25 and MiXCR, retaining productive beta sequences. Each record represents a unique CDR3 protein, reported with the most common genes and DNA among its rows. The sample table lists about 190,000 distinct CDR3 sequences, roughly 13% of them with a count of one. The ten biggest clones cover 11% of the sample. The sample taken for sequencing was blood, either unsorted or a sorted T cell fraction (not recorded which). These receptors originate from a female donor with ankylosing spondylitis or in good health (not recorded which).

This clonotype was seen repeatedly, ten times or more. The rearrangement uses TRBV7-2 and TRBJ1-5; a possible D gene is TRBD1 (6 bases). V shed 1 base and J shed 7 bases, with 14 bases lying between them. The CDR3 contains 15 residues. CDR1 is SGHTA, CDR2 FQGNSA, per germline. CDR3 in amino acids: CASSLEGGGGQPQHF. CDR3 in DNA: TGTGCCAGCAGCTTAGAAGGGGGAGGAGGGCAGCCCCAGCATTTT.

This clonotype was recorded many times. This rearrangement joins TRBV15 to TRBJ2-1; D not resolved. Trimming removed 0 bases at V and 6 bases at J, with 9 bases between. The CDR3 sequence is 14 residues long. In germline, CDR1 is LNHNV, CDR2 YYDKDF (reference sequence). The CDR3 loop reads CATSRDRFGNEQFF. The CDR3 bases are TGTGCCACCAGCAGAGATCGGTTCGGCAATGAGCAGTTCTTC.